In this sample, the clone carrying this T cell receptor (beta chain) turned up a few times. Antigen: not known. The source of the sample is a study of early T cells in non-severe SARS-CoV-2 infection. Study details: Sequencing was performed on bulk RNA from unsorted whole blood, leaving chains unpaired. Study-level findings and limits: Comparison of clonotypes with VDJdb favored anti-spike CD8 responses while missing private and CD4 specificities.

Unique molecular identifiers were affixed to single, distinct cDNA molecules. TCRdb analysed the 5' RACE reads with MiXCR anew, one entry per CDR3 protein. The profile covers 60,000 or so distinct CDR3 sequences, with 14% to 15% appearing a single time and 8% to 10% taken by the ten largest. CDR1 SGDLS and CDR2 YYNGEE come from the germline V gene. Trimming removed 4 bases at V and 4 bases at J, with 8 bases between. The CDR3 length is 12 residues. This clonotype was sampled from an adult who was a healthcare worker with PCR-confirmed SARS-CoV-2 infection or an uninfected control (not recorded which). Source: whole blood, taken at baseline. The chain carries TRBV9 and TRBJ2-5; possible D gene TRBD2, 5 bases. CDR3 coding DNA: TGTGCCAGCAGCATCGCGGGAGAGACCCAGTACTTC. Protein: CASSIAGETQYF.